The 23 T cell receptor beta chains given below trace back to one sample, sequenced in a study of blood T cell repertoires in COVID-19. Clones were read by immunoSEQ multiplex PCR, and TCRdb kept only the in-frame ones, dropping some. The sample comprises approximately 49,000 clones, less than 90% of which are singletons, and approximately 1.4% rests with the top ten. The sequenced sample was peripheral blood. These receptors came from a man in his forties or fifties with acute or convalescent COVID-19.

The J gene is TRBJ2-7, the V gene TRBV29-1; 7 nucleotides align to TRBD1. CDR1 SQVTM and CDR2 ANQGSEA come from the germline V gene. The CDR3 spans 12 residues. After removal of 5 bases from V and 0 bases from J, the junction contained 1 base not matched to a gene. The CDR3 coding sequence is TGCAGCGTTCGGGACAGCTCCTACGAGCAGTACTTC. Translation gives CSVRDSSYEQYF.

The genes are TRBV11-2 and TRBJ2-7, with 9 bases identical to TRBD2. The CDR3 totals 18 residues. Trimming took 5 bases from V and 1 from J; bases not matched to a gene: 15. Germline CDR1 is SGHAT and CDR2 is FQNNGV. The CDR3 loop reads CASSPSWGSGSLSYEQYF. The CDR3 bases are TGTGCCAGCAGCCCCTCGTGGGGTAGCGGGAGTTTATCCTACGAGCAGTACTTC.

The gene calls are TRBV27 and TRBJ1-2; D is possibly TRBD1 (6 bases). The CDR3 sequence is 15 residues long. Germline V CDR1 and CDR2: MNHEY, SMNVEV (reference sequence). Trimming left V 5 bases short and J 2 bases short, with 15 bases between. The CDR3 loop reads CASSLNREGNYGYTF. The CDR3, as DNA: TGTGCCAGCAGTCTGAACAGGGAGGGCAACTATGGCTACACCTTC.

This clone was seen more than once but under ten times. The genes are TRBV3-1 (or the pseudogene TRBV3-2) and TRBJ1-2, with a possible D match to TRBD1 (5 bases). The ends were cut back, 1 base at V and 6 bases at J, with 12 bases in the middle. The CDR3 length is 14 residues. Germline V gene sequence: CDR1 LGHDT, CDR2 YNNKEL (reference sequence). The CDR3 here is CASSQVSGDNGYTF. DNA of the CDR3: TGTGCCAGCAGCCAAGTATCGGGGGATAATGGCTACACCTTC.

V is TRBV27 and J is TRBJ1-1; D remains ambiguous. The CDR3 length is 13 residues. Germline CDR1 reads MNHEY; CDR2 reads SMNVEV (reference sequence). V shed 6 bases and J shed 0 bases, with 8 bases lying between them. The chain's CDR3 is CASSWRMNTEAFF. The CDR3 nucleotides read TGTGCCAGCAGCTGGAGGATGAACACTGAAGCTTTCTTT.

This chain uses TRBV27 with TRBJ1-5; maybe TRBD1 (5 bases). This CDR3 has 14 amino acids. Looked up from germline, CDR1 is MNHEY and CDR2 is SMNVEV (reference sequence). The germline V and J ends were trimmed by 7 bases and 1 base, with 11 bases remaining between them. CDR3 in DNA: TGTGCCAGCAATCAGGGAGGCAGCAATCAGCCCCAGCATTTT. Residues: CASNQGGSNQPQHF.

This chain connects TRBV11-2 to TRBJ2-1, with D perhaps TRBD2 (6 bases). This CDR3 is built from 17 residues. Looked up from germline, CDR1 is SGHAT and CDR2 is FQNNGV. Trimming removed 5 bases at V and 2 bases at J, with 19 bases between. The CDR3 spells CASSLSHTGAAYNEQFF. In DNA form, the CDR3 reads TGTGCCAGCAGCCTAAGTCATACGGGAGCGGCCTACAATGAGCAGTTCTTC. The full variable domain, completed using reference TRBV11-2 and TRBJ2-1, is EAGVAQSPRYKIIEKRQSVAFWCNPISGHATLYWYQQILGQGPKLLIQFQNNGVVDDSQLPKDRFSAERLKGVDSTLKIQPAKLEDSAVYLCASSLSHTGAAYNEQFFGPGTRLTVL.

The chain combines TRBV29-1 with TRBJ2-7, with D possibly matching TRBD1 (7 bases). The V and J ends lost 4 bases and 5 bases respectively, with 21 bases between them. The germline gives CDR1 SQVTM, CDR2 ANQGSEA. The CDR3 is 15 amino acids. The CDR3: CSVGPQDREADEQYF. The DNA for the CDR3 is TGCAGCGTTGGGCCGCAAGACAGGGAGGCGGACGAGCAGTACTTC.

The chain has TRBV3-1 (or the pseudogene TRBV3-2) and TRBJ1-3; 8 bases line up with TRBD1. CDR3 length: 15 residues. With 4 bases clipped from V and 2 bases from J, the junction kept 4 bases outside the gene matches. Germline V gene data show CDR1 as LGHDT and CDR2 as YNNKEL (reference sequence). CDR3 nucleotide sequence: TGTGCCAGCAGCCGCCAGGGGGCACCTGGAAACACCATATATTTT. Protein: CASSRQGAPGNTIYF.

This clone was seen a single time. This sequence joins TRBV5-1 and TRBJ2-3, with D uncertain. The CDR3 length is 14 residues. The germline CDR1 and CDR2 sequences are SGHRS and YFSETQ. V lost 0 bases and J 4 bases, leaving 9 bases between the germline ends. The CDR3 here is CASSLVSVADTQYF. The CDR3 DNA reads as TGCGCCAGCAGCTTGGTTTCGGTCGCAGATACGCAGTATTTT.

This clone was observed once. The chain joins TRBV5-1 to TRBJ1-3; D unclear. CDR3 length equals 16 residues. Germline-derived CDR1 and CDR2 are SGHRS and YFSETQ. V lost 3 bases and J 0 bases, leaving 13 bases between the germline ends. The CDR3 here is CASSSGGFASGNTIYF. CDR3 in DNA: TGCGCCAGCAGCTCCGGAGGGTTCGCCTCTGGAAACACCATATATTTT.

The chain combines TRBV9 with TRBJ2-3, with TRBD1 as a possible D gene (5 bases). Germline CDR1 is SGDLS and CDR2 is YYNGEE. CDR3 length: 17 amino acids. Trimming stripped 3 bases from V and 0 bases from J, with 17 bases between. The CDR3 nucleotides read TGTGCCAGCAGCGCCAAGACAGCCTACCATAGCACAGATACGCAGTATTTT. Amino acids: CASSAKTAYHSTDTQYF. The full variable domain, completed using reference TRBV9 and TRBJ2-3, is DSGVTQTPKHLITATGQRVTLRCSPRSGDLSVYWYQQSLDQGLQFLIQYYNGEERAKGNILERFSAQQFPDLHSELNLSSLELGDSALYFCASSAKTAYHSTDTQYFGPGTRLTVL.

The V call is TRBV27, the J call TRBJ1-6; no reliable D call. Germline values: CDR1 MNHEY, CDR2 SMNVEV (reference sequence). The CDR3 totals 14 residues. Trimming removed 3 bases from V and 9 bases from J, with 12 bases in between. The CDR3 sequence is CASSFSPVVSPLHF. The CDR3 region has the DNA TGTGCCAGCAGTTTCTCTCCTGTAGTTTCACCCCTCCACTTT.

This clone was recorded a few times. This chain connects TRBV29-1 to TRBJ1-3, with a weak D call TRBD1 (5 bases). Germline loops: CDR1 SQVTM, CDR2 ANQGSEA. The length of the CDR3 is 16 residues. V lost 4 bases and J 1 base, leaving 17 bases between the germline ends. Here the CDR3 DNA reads TGCAGCGTTGCCAGAAGGGGTCAGGTGTCTGGAAACACCATATATTTT. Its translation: CSVARRGQVSGNTIYF.

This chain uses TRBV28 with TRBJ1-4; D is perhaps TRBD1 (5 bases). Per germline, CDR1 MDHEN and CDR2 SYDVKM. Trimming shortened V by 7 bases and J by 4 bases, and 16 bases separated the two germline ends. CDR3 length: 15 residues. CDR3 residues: CASIPGRDFNEKLFF. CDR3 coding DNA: TGTGCCAGCATCCCTGGACGGGACTTTAATGAAAAACTGTTTTTT.

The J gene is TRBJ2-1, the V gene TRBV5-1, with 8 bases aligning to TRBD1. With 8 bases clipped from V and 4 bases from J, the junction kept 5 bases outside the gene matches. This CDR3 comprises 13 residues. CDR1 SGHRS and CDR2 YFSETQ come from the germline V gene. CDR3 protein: CASRQGAYNEQFF. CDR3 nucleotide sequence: TGCGCCAGTCGCCAGGGGGCATACAATGAGCAGTTCTTC.

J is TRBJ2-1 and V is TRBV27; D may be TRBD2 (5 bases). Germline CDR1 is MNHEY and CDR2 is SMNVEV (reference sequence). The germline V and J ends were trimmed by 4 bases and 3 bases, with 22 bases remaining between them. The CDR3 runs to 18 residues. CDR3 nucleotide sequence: TGTGCCAGCAGTTACCCACCCCCTATCCGGGAACTCTACAATGAGCAGTTCTTC. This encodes CASSYPPPIRELYNEQFF.

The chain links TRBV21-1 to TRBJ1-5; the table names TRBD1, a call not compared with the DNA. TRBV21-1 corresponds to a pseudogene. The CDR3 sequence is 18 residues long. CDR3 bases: TGTGCCAGCAGTCCCTACCCCCGACAGCCACTCAAACCTCAGCCCCAGCATTTT. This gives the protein CASSPYPRQPLKPQPQHF.

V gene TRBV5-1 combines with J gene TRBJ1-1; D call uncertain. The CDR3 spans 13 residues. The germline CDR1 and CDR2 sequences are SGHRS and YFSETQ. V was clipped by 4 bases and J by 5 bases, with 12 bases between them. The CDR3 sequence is CASSPRPGTEAFF. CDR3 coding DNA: TGCGCCAGCAGCCCCAGGCCGGGGACTGAAGCTTTCTTT.

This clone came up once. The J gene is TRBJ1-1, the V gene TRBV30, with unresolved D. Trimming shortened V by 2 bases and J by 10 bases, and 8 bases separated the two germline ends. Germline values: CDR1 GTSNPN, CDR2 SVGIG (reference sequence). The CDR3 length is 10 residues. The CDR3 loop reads CAWSKIGAFF. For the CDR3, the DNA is TGTGCCTGGAGTAAGATCGGAGCTTTCTTT.

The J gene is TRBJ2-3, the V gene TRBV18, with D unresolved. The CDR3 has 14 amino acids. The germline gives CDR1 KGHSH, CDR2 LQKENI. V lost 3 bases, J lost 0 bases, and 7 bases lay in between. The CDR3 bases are TGTGCCAGCTCACCGTTTCCTAGCACAGATACGCAGTATTTT. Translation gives CASSPFPSTDTQYF.

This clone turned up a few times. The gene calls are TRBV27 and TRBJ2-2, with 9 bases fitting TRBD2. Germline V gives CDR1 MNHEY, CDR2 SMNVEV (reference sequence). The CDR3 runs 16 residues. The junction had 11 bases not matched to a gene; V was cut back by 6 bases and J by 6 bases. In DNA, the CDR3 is TGTGCCAGCAGGCCCAGGACTAGCGCGGACCCCGGGGAGCTGTTTTTT. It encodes CASRPRTSADPGELFF.

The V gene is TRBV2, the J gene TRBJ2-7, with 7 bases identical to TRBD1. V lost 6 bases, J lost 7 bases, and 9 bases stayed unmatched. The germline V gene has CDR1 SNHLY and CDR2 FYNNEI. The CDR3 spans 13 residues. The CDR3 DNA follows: TGTGCCAGCAGGAGGGACAGTTCGGGGGAGCAGTACTTC. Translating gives CASRRDSSGEQYF.